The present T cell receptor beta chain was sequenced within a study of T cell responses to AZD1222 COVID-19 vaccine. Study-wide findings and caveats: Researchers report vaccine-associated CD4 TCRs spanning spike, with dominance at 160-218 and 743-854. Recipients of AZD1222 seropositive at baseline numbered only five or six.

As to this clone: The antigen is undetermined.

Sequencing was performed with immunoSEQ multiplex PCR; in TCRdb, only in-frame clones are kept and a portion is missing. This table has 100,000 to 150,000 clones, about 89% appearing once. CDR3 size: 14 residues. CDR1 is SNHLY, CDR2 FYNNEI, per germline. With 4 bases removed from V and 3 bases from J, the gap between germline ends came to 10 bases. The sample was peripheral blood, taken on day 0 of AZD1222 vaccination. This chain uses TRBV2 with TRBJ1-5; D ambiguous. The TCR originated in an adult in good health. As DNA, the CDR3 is TGTGCCAGCAGTGTGAGGTTTTACAATCAGCCCCAGCATTTT. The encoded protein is CASSVRFYNQPQHF.